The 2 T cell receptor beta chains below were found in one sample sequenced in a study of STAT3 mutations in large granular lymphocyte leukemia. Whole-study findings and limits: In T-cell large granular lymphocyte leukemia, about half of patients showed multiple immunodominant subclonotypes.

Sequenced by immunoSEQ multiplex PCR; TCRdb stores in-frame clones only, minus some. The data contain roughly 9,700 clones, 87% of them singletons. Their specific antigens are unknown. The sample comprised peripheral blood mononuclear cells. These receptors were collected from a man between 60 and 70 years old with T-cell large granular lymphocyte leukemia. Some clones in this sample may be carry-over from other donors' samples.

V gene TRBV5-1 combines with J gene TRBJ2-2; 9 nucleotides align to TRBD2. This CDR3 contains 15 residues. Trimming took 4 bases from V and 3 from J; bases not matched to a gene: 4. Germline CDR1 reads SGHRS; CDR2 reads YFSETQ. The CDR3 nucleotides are TGCGCCAGCAGCAATAGCGGGAGTTACACCGGGGAGCTGTTTTTT. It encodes CASSNSGSYTGELFF.

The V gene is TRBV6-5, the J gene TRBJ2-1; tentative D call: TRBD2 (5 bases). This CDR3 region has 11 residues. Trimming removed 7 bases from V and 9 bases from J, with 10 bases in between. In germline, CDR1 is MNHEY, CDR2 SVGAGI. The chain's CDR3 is CASTKRGEQFF. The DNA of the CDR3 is TGTGCCAGCACTAAACGGGGTGAGCAGTTCTTC.